Listed here is a single T cell receptor (beta chain). The data were obtained in a study of CD8 T cells in Susac syndrome. In contrast to the negatively isolated CD8+ and CD4+ T cells, TEMRA cells were FACS-enriched. Germline assignment: CDR1 SGHRS and CDR2 YFSETQ. The CDR3 loop spans 14 amino acids. Trimming removed 2 bases from V and 7 bases from J, with 15 bases in between. Reverse transcription of about 0.45 to 1 ug RNA used random hexamers. In TCRdb, the immunoSEQ multiplex PCR reads were re-called with MiXCR into one record per CDR3 protein. The sample yields just over 150,000 distinct CDR3 sequences, less than 97% seen once.

The clonotype was recovered from a human donor with multiple sclerosis. The chain carries TRBV5-1 and TRBJ1-1; no reliable D call. The sample was CD8+ T cells from PBMCs. CDR3 region: CASSLGTIPVEAFF. CDR3 sequence (DNA): TGCGCCAGCAGCTTAGGAACGATACCGGTTGAAGCTTTCTTT.